The entry below gives a single T cell receptor beta chain sequence along with its context. It lacks a known antigen. No base quality values were provided; no much bigger clone lies one nucleotide off. The method was the immunoSEQ multiplex PCR assay. Concerning the study's data processing: A statistical classification framework was built to diagnose cytomegalovirus status from the catalog of TCR beta chain sequences. The table was pulled from immuneACCESS by TCRdb, which kept in-frame rearrangements only. Such tables lose some clones; where checked, under half of the loss comes from unresolved V genes, and the rest has no known cause. D and trimming were read from the DNA, whereas the V and J calls and clone size are those reported in that table. This sample lists hundreds of thousands of clones; more than 75% were detected once. More than 10% of the sample is held by the ten biggest clonotypes. This sample was included in a study of cytomegalovirus exposure and HLA in healthy donors (TCRdb year 2017). Regarding the complete study: The 650 to 800 repertoires of the first cohort and the roughly 110 validation repertoires were produced on the same platform, according to a later analysis. The study was designed to test whether signatures of past pathogen exposure could be identified by cataloging public T cell receptors. Besides the first cohort of approximately 670 subjects, a separate validation cohort made up of roughly 120 different subjects was used. To predict cytomegalovirus infection status, the study combined high-throughput TCR immunosequencing, statistical association of individual TCRs with disease status, and machine learning. Overall study results and their limits: Of the cluster scores, roughly 95% were above 0 in a later analysis, which found that TCRs clustered in the first cohort also tended to co-occur in the 120 validation repertoires. While some public TCRs were present in many individuals, most TCR sequences turned up only very rarely across donors. It was suggested by the authors that the approach could potentially be generalized to other disease states and immunological phenotypes. In vitro tests confirmed that a few of the cytomegalovirus-associated TCR beta chains recognize cytomegalovirus antigens. Cytomegalovirus status was reported to be diagnosed by the classifier with high specificity and sensitivity in both the original and validation cohorts. A total of 150 to 200 TCR beta chains were listed by the study as associated with cytomegalovirus. The validation cohort had no HLA typing available for a later analysis, so co-occurrence within that cohort was assessed over all 130 or so repertoires.

The germline V gene specifies MNHNS as CDR1 and SASEGT as CDR2. Germline trimming: 4 bases from V, 4 bases from J; junction bases outside gene matches: 0. There are 14 amino acids in the CDR3, from cysteine to phenylalanine inclusive. The entry retains the CDR3 DNA only, 42 bases that are in frame from base 1. Separate from the approximately 700-subject first cohort, the validation cohort of about 110 subjects was the group to which the donors belonged. This chain is built from TRBV6-1 and TRBJ2-2; TRBD2 matches 10 bases in the middle. This sequence was found in a man between 18 and 29 years old in good health and CMV-seropositive. Specimen: PBMCs. The sequenced DNA: TGTGCCAGCAGTGGGACTAGCGGCACCGGGGAGCTGTTTTTT. The resulting protein is CASSGTSGTGELFF.